This T cell receptor beta chain was obtained from a study of long-term antiretroviral therapy in people with HIV. Points from the study as a whole: Data on ART adherence, viral resistance or therapy changes were unavailable. It was observed that HIV repertoires exhibited narrower CDR3 length ranges than controls.

A remark on this clone: The antigen is unknown.

Every specimen held between roughly 0.85-11 million cryopreserved PBMC. These were thawed and washed before DNA extraction. The assay used was immunoSEQ (version v3.0), run at survey level. Only in-frame clones appear in the TCRdb table, and some are missing; sequencing was by immunoSEQ multiplex PCR. The sample yields over 35,000 clones, around three quarters seen once. Trimming removed 5 bases from V and 9 bases from J; junction bases left unmatched: 11. This CDR3 contains 16 residues. Germline V lookup: CDR1 MNHEY, CDR2 SMNVEV (reference sequence). The sequencing used unsorted PBMCs, collected 3.4 years after starting antiretroviral therapy. The chain recombines TRBV27 with TRBJ1-5, with TRBD1 matching over 12 bases. The clonotype comes from a young man with HIV. CDR3 sequence reads: CASSGGTGGLLGPQHF. The CDR3 DNA reads TGTGCCAGCAGTGGGGGGACAGGGGGCCTTCTCGGGCCCCAGCATTTT.